The sequence of this TCR beta chain was determined in a study of T cell responses to AZD1222 COVID-19 vaccine. For the study at large: Pooled samples include second doses given at about 4 or 12 weeks. General study results and limits: Clonal diversity was possibly underestimated, and the donors were mostly white British, with more females. Baseline serostatus was positive in only six AZD1222 recipients. Close to half of spike-specific TCRs reportedly recognize unmutated variant regions.

Of note for this clone: Its specificity is not known.

Trimming took 0 bases from V and 4 from J, leaving 8 bases between them. The CDR3 consists of 14 residues. Germline loops: CDR1 SGDLS, CDR2 YYNGEE. Produced via immunoSEQ multiplex PCR; TCRdb's table is partial and in-frame only. The data contain around 100,000 clones, 75% to 90% of them seen just once; the ten biggest clones take up 7.5%. The gene calls are TRBV9 and TRBJ2-1, with D possibly matching TRBD1 (5 bases). The sample was peripheral blood, taken on day 0 of AZD1222 vaccination. The clonotype comes from an adult in good health. The CDR3 loop reads CASSVDGAYNEQFF. The DNA of the CDR3 is TGTGCCAGCAGCGTAGATGGGGCGTACAATGAGCAGTTCTTC.